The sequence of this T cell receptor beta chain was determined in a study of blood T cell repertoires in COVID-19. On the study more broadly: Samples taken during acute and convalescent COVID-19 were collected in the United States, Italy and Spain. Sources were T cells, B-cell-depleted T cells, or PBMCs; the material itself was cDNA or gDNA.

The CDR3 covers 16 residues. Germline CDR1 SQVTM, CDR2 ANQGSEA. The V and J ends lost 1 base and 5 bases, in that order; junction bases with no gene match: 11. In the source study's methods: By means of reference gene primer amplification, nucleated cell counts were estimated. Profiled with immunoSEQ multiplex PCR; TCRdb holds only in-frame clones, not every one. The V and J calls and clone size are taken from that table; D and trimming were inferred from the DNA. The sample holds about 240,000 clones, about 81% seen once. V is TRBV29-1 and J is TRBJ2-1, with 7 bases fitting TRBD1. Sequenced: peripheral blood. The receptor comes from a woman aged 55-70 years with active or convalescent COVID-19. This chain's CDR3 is CSVEGVGDSDDNEQFF. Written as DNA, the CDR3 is TGCAGCGTTGAAGGGGTGGGGGACAGTGACGACAATGAGCAGTTCTTC.